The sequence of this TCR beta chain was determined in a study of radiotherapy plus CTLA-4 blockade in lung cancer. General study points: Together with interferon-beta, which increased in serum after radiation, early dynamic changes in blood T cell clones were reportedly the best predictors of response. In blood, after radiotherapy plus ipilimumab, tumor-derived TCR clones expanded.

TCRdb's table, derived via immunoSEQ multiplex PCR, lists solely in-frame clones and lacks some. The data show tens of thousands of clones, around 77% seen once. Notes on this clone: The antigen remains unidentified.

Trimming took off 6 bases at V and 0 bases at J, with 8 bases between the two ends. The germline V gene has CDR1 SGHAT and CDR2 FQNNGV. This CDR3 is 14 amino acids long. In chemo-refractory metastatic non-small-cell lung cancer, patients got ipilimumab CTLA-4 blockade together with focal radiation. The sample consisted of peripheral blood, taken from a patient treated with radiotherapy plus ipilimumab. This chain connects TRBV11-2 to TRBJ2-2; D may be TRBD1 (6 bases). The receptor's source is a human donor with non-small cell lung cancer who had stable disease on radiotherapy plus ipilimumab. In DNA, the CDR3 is TGTGCCAGCAGGGACAGAACGAACACCGGGGAGCTGTTTTTT. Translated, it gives CASRDRTNTGELFF. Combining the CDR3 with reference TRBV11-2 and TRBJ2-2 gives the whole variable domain EAGVAQSPRYKIIEKRQSVAFWCNPISGHATLYWYQQILGQGPKLLIQFQNNGVVDDSQLPKDRFSAERLKGVDSTLKIQPAKLEDSAVYLCASRDRTNTGELFFGEGSRLTVL.